The rows below give T cell receptor beta chains drawn from one sample of a study of shared clonotypes between healthy human individuals. Sequenced by immunoSEQ multiplex PCR; TCRdb stores in-frame clones only, minus some. The sample records nearly 600,000 clones, around 95% being singletons. The sequencing sample was made of naive CD8+ T cells sorted from blood. All receptors come from a woman aged 25 to 39 in good health. Both conserved end residues are part of each CDR3. A D gene is named only where the DNA matches it firmly. A row's size may be missing; if present it is once, few, many or a size class.

d_gene	abundance	v_gene	j_gene	CDR3nt	CDR3aa
.	once	TRBV5-1	TRBJ2-5	TGCGCCAGCAGCGCGGAGGGCCCTGAGACCCAGTACTTC	CASSAEGPETQYF
.	.	TRBV7-9	TRBJ2-2	TGTGCCAGCAGCCCCTCGTACCGGCTAGCGAGGAACACCGGGGAGCTGTTTTTT	CASSPSYRLARNTGELFF
TRBD2	.	TRBV19	TRBJ2-1	TGTGCCAGTAGTATTGGACTAGCGGGAGTTAATGAGCAGTTCTTC	CASSIGLAGVNEQFF
TRBD2	.	TRBV7-9	TRBJ2-1	TGTGCCAGCAGCCCGGGGACTAGCGGGTACCGCGGGCAGTTCTTC	CASSPGTSGYRGQFF
.	once	TRBV27	TRBJ2-3	TGTGCCAGCAGTTTGGGCGGGGCCACCACAGATACGCAGTATTTT	CASSLGGATTDTQYF
.	.	TRBV4-1	TRBJ1-1	TGCGCCAGCAGCCAACTAGGGACTGAAGCTTTCTTT	CASSQLGTEAFF
TRBD1	.	TRBV27	TRBJ2-7	TGTGCCAGCAGTTCGCAGGACAGGGATTGGGAGCAGTACTTC	CASSSQDRDWEQYF
TRBD2	once	TRBV27	TRBJ2-5	TGTGCCAGCAGTCCCGGGACTAGCGGAGAGACCCAGTACTTC	CASSPGTSGETQYF
.	.	TRBV6-5	TRBJ2-7	TGTGCCAGCAGTTACTCGATCGCCCGATTCTACGAGCAGTACTTC	CASSYSIARFYEQYF
TRBD2	.	TRBV5-6	TRBJ2-7	TGTGCCAGCAGCTTGGACCTCGGAGCGGGAGCCTACGAGCAGTACTTC	CASSLDLGAGAYEQYF
.	.	TRBV7-9	TRBJ2-7	TGTGCCAGCAGCTTCGACTACGAGCAGTACTTC	CASSFDYEQYF
.	.	TRBV27	TRBJ2-7	TGTGCCAGCCAACCGGGACACTCCTACGAGCAGTACTTC	CASQPGHSYEQYF
.	.	TRBV9	TRBJ1-1	TGTGCCAGCAGCGCCCGGGGGGTGAACACTGAAGCTTTCTTT	CASSARGVNTEAFF
.	.	TRBV21-1	TRBJ2-5	TGTGCCAGCAGCAAAGAAAATGGCCTAGCGGGAGGGTTAGAGACCCAGTACTTC	CASSKENGLAGGLETQYF
TRBD2	.	TRBV7-2	TRBJ2-7	TGTGCCAGCAGCTTAGCGGGAGGGCACTACGAGCAGTACTTC	CASSLAGGHYEQYF
.	.	TRBV7-9	TRBJ1-2	TGTGCCAGCAGGTTGAGCTCGGAGGCTCCAGTTTATGGCTACACCTTC	CASRLSSEAPVYGYTF
.	.	TRBV6-5	TRBJ1-5	TGTGCCAGCAGTTACGGAACGGGGGGGCCCCAGCATTTT	CASSYGTGGPQHF
TRBD2	once	TRBV25-1	TRBJ2-1	TGTGCCAGCAGTGAGTCAGCGGGAGAAGGGGATGAGCAGTTCTTC	CASSESAGEGDEQFF
.	.	TRBV6-6	TRBJ2-2	TGTGCCAGCAGTTACGTTAGCCCCGGGGAGCTGTTTTTT	CASSYVSPGELFF
TRBD2	once	TRBV14	TRBJ2-5	TGTGCCAGCAGCCAATTCGCGGGAGTTCCCCAAGAGACCCAGTACTTC	CASSQFAGVPQETQYF
.	.	TRBV6-1	TRBJ1-5	TGTGCCAGCAGTGAGCCCCCGACAGGCAATCAGCCCCAGCATTTT	CASSEPPTGNQPQHF
.	.	TRBV28	TRBJ1-6	TGTGCCAGCAGACCGGGTCTCCATAATTCACCCCTCCACTTT	CASRPGLHNSPLHF
TRBD2	.	TRBV27	TRBJ2-7	TGTGCCAGCAGTTTAGTAGCGGGAAACTCCTACGAGCAGTACTTC	CASSLVAGNSYEQYF
TRBD1	.	TRBV27	TRBJ1-1	TGTGCCAGCAGTCCCGGGACAGGGGTCGAAGCTTTCTTT	CASSPGTGVEAFF